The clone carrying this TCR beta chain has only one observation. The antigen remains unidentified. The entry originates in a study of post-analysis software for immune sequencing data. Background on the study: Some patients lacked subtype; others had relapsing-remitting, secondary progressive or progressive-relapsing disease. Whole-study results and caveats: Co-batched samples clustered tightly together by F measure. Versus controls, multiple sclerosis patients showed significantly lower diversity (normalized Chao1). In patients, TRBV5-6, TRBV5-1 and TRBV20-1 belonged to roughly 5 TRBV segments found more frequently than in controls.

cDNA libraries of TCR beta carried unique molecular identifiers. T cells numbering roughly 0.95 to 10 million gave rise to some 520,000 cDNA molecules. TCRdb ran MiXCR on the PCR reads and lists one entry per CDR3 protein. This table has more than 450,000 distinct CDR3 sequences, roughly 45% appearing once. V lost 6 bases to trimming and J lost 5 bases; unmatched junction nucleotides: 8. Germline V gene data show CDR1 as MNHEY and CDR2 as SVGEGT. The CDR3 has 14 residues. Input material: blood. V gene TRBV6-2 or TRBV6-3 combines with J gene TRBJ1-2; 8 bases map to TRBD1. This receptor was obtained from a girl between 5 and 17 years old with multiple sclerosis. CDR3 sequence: CASSETRTGYGYTF. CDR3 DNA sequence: TGTGCCAGCAGCGAAACGCGGACAGGGTATGGCTACACCTTC.